Listed here are 24 T cell receptor beta chains from one sample, sequenced in a study of blood T cell repertoires in COVID-19. Sequencing used immunoSEQ multiplex PCR; TCRdb keeps in-frame clones, though not all of them. The profile shows over 200,000 clones, roughly 87% of them singletons. Sequenced material: PBMCs or T cells enriched from blood (not recorded which). The receptors originated from a man aged 18 to 35 with acute COVID-19.

The V call is TRBV9, the J call TRBJ1-6; D uncertain. V lost 4 bases and J 5 bases, leaving 10 bases between the germline ends. Germline lookup yields CDR1 SGDLS and CDR2 YYNGEE. This CDR3 has 14 residues. The CDR3 nucleotides read TGTGCCAGCAGCCCCCGGTTGGATAATTCACCCCTCCACTTT. Translation: CASSPRLDNSPLHF.

This rearrangement joins TRBV10-2 to TRBJ2-3; no reliable D call. Trimming took off 4 bases at V and 1 base at J, with 9 bases between the two ends. The CDR3 has 14 residues. CDR1 is WSHSY, CDR2 SAAADI, per germline. Here the CDR3 reads CASSVVAGTDTQYF. The CDR3 nucleotides are TGCGCCAGCAGTGTAGTCGCCGGCACAGATACGCAGTATTTT.

J is TRBJ1-6 and V is TRBV21-1. TRBV21-1 is a recognized pseudogene. CDR3 length equals 19 residues. CDR3 amino acids: CASSKGDSRALSYNSPLHF. CDR3 DNA sequence: TGTGCCAGCAGCAAAGGGGACTCCAGGGCCCTCTCCTATAATTCACCCCTCCACTTT.

The rearrangement uses TRBV24-1 and TRBJ2-5, with TRBD1 matching over 8 bases. This CDR3 is built from 17 residues. From germline, CDR1 is KGHDR and CDR2 SFDVKD. Trimming at V came to 3 bases and at J to 2 bases, leaving 10 bases not matched to a gene. CDR3 coding DNA: TGTGCCACCAGTGATACCCGACAGGGGCACAAACAAGAGACCCAGTACTTC. It codes for CATSDTRQGHKQETQYF.

The J gene is TRBJ2-1, the V gene TRBV7-2; TRBD1 matches 7 bases. The CDR3 spans 13 residues. Germline CDR1 and CDR2: SGHTA and FQGNSA. Trimming took 1 base from V and 8 from J; bases not matched to a gene: 2. This CDR3 is CASSLDRGDEQFF. The DNA of the CDR3 is TGTGCCAGCAGCTTAGACAGGGGAGATGAGCAGTTCTTC. Full variable domain (outside the CDR3, taken from reference TRBV7-2 and TRBJ2-1): GAGVSQSPSNKVTEKGKDVELRCDPISGHTALYWYRQSLGQGLEFLIYFQGNSAPDKSGLPSDRFSAERTGGSVSTLTIQRTQQEDSAVYLCASSLDRGDEQFFGPGTRLTVL.

The chain recombines TRBV30 with TRBJ2-7, with 7 bases that match TRBD2. This CDR3 comprises 12 residues. V lost 7 bases to trimming and J lost 0 bases; unmatched junction nucleotides: 3. CDR1 and CDR2 from the germline V gene are GTSNPN and SVGIG (reference sequence). DNA for the CDR3: TGTGCCTACCGGGACTACTCCTACGAGCAGTACTTC. As protein: CAYRDYSYEQYF.

The chain recombines TRBV6-5 with TRBJ1-4, with D possibly TRBD1 on 5 matching bases. The V end lost 5 bases, the J end lost 5 bases, and 15 bases lay between the germline ends. This CDR3 has 15 amino acids. CDR1 is MNHEY and CDR2 is SVGAGI in the germline V gene. This CDR3 reads CASSPRAGLNEKLFF. The CDR3, as DNA: TGTGCCAGCAGTCCCAGAGCAGGGTTAAATGAAAAACTGTTTTTT.

V is TRBV4-1 and J is TRBJ2-7; TRBD1 might be the D (5 bases). The CDR3 is 15 amino acids. Germline V gene data show CDR1 as MGHRA and CDR2 as YSYEKL. The ends were cut back, 1 base at V and 2 bases at J, with 12 bases in the middle. The CDR3 spells CASSQATVRTYEQYF. In DNA form, the CDR3 reads TGCGCCAGCAGCCAAGCGACAGTCCGAACCTACGAGCAGTACTTC.

This rearrangement joins TRBV28 to TRBJ2-7; D is uncertain. The CDR3 length is 13 residues. Germline values: CDR1 MDHEN, CDR2 SYDVKM. Between the trimmed V and J ends, which lost 5 bases and 2 bases, there was a span of 10 bases. The chain's CDR3 is CASSPRPTYEQYF. The CDR3 nucleotides are TGTGCCAGCAGTCCCAGGCCCACCTACGAGCAGTACTTC.

J is TRBJ2-6 and V is TRBV5-8, with 7 bases lining up with TRBD2. The CDR3 is 18 residues long. V lost 1 base to trimming and J lost 0 bases; unmatched junction nucleotides: 7. Germline V CDR1 and CDR2: SGHTS, YDEGEE. The CDR3 spells CASSLYEGGDSGANVLTF. Here the CDR3 DNA reads TGTGCCAGCAGCTTGTACGAGGGAGGGGACTCTGGGGCCAACGTCCTGACTTTC.

This chain links TRBV30 with TRBJ2-3; TRBD2 agrees at 13 bases. Germline V gene data show CDR1 as GTSNPN and CDR2 as SVGIG (reference sequence). The CDR3 contains 16 residues. Trimming removed 6 bases from V and 2 bases from J; junction bases left unmatched: 8. CDR3 residues: CACSQGTSGDTDTQYF. In DNA form, the CDR3 reads TGTGCCTGTAGCCAGGGGACTAGCGGGGACACAGATACGCAGTATTTT.

This clone has a count of ten or more. CDR3 sequence (DNA): TGTGCCAGCAGTGAATTAGGGAACAGGGGCGACTATGGCTACACCTTC. It encodes CASSELGNRGDYGYTF. The chain has TRBV25-1 and TRBJ1-2; TRBD1 matches at 7 bases. With V trimmed by 1 base and J by 3 bases, 8 bases remained unmatched. CDR1 is MGHDK, CDR2 SYGVNS, per germline. The CDR3 length is 16 residues.

V is TRBV5-1 and J is TRBJ2-2, with 13 bases matching TRBD2. V was clipped by 0 bases and J by 5 bases; unmatched bases: 4. This CDR3 region has 17 residues. Looked up from germline, CDR1 is SGHRS and CDR2 is YFSETQ. CDR3 DNA sequence: TGCGCCAGCAGCTTGGGGACTAGCGGGAGTAAAACCGGGGAGCTGTTTTTT. This codes for CASSLGTSGSKTGELFF.

The chain joins TRBV27 to TRBJ2-1; possibly TRBD2 for D (5 bases). V lost 4 bases to trimming and J lost 1 base, with 20 bases between them. CDR1 MNHEY and CDR2 SMNVEV come from the germline V gene (reference sequence). The CDR3 runs to 18 residues. DNA for the CDR3: TGTGCCAGCAGTTCCTACTCGGTAGATAGCGAGTCCTACAATGAGCAGTTCTTC. Translating it yields CASSSYSVDSESYNEQFF.

V is TRBV7-9 and J is TRBJ2-7, with 10 bases aligning to TRBD2. The CDR3 totals 17 residues. The germline V gene has CDR1 SEHNR and CDR2 FQNEAQ (reference sequence). Trimming removed 5 bases from V and 0 bases from J; junction bases left unmatched: 10. CDR3 bases: TGTGCCAGCAGCAGCCTACTAGCGGGACCTACCTCCTACGAGCAGTACTTC. It specifies CASSSLLAGPTSYEQYF.

The chain uses TRBV14 and TRBJ2-7; 13 bases fit TRBD2. CDR1 SGHDN and CDR2 FVKESK come from the germline V gene. Trimming at V came to 4 bases and at J to 3 bases, leaving 3 bases not matched to a gene. The CDR3 covers 15 residues. The CDR3 sequence is CASSPLAGGLYEQYF. DNA of the CDR3: TGTGCCAGCAGCCCACTAGCGGGAGGGCTCTACGAGCAGTACTTC. The full variable domain, its missing parts supplied by reference TRBV14 and TRBJ2-7, is EAGVTQFPSHSVIEKGQTVTLRCDPISGHDNLYWYRRVMGKEIKFLLHFVKESKQDESGMPNNRFLAERTGGTYSTLKVQPAELEDSGVYFCASSPLAGGLYEQYFGPGTRLTVT.

The rearrangement joins TRBV6-5 to TRBJ2-5; D is possibly TRBD2 (7 bases). V was pared by 6 bases and J by 5 bases, with 19 bases between. This CDR3 is built from 15 residues. Germline V gene sequence: CDR1 MNHEY, CDR2 SVGAGI. The CDR3 DNA is TGTGCCAGCAGCCGCGGGACTACCCAGGGGGAGACCCAGTACTTC. The encoded protein is CASSRGTTQGETQYF.

The chain uses TRBV7-3 and TRBJ2-1; TRBD2 matches at 8 bases. Germline CDR1 SGHTA, CDR2 FQGTGA. The CDR3 runs to 14 residues. Trimming removed 6 bases from V and 2 bases from J; junction bases left unmatched: 3. CDR3 protein: CASRGSGAYNEQFF. The CDR3 bases are TGTGCCAGCAGGGGTAGCGGGGCCTACAATGAGCAGTTCTTC.

The J gene is TRBJ1-1, the V gene TRBV6-5; D remains ambiguous. The germline gives CDR1 MNHEY, CDR2 SVGAGI. V shed 0 bases and J shed 1 base, with 6 bases lying between them. The CDR3 length is 14 residues. CDR3 residues: CASSYSNGNTEAFF. The CDR3 nucleotides are TGTGCCAGCAGTTACTCGAACGGGAACACTGAAGCTTTCTTT.

The rearrangement links TRBV28 to TRBJ2-7; 7 bases are shared with TRBD2. Germline assignment: CDR1 MDHEN and CDR2 SYDVKM. This CDR3 is built from 16 residues. Germline trimming cut 3 bases from V and 0 bases from J; bases unmatched to any gene: 8. CDR3 in DNA: TGTGCCAGCAGTTTGGGCGCGGCGGGAGACTCCTACGAGCAGTACTTC. Its protein is CASSLGAAGDSYEQYF.

The J gene is TRBJ2-1, the V gene TRBV12-5; D is ambiguous. Trimming cost V 4 bases and J 0 bases, with 13 bases left between them. The length of the CDR3 is 16 residues. CDR1 and CDR2 from the germline V gene are LGHNT and FRNRAP. The CDR3 protein is CASGSTSGSSYNEQFF. CDR3 sequence (DNA): TGTGCTAGTGGTTCGACTTCGGGTAGCTCCTACAATGAGCAGTTCTTC.

The V call is TRBV5-1, the J call TRBJ2-1; 9 nucleotides match TRBD2. The CDR3 runs 20 residues. J gave up 4 bases and V 2 bases, and 19 bases lay outside the gene matches. Germline-derived CDR1 and CDR2 are SGHRS and YFSETQ. The CDR3 nucleotides are TGCGCCAGCAGCTTACCCGCATTATCGGGACTAGCCCCAATATACAATGAGCAGTTCTTC. Amino acid sequence: CASSLPALSGLAPIYNEQFF.

The sample holds one count of this clone. V gene TRBV19 combines with J gene TRBJ1-2, with 9 bases aligning to TRBD1. The germline CDR1 and CDR2 sequences are LNHDA and SQIVND (reference sequence). This CDR3 spans 17 amino acids. V was pared by 8 bases and J by 0 bases, with 13 bases of the junction left unmatched. CDR3 loop: CASSRGTGKKPNYGYTF. For the CDR3, the DNA is TGTGCCAGTTCCCGGGGGACAGGGAAGAAACCTAACTATGGCTACACCTTC.

The chain employs TRBV9 and TRBJ1-6; D possibly corresponds to TRBD1 (5 bases). V lost 4 bases to trimming and J lost 4 bases, with 9 bases between them. The CDR3 totals 14 residues. Germline V gives CDR1 SGDLS, CDR2 YYNGEE. The chain's CDR3 is CASSQTEYNSPLHF. The CDR3 DNA is TGTGCCAGCAGCCAGACAGAGTATAATTCACCCCTCCACTTT.